The 31 T cell receptor beta chains in this list originate from one sample, sequenced in a study of tumor-infiltrating lymphocytes in oesophageal squamous cell carcinoma. TCRdb reprocessed the PCR reads via MiXCR and lists one record per CDR3 protein. The sample consists of about 18,000 distinct CDR3 sequences, roughly 40% of them appearing once. Sequencing was carried out using esophageal tumor tissue. These receptors came from a male donor with esophageal squamous cell carcinoma.

On this clonotype: A much larger clone sits a single nucleotide away, making a read error possible. The chain has TRBV7-4 and TRBJ2-5; D gene ambiguous. The germline V gene encodes CDR1 SGHVT and CDR2 SQSDAQ. The CDR3 is made up of 16 amino acids. The ends were cut back, 6 bases at V and 11 bases at J, with 28 bases in the middle. CDR3 region: CASRPAAGPARNEQYF. The CDR3 DNA is TGTGCCAGCAGACCTGCCGCCGGGCCCGCACGCAATGAGCAGTACTTC.

By sample share, this clonotype is medium-sized (0.01 to 0.1%). The DNA for the CDR3 is TGTGCCAGCAGTACCTACCAGGGCTACGAGCAGTACTTC. Encoded protein: CASSTYQGYEQYF. J is TRBJ2-7 and V is TRBV6-1, with D possibly matching TRBD1 (5 bases). V shed 5 bases and J shed 3 bases, with 11 bases lying between them. This CDR3 has 13 residues. In germline, CDR1 is MNHNS, CDR2 SASEGT.

A remark on this clonotype: Because it lacks the conserved phenylalanine or tryptophan at the end, this CDR3 is likely a read error. It is unclear where the CDR3 begins or ends on the DNA, so no DNA is shown, and the CDR3 is as TCRdb lists it. This rearrangement joins TRBV7-3 to TRBJ2-7; the tabulated D call, TRBD1, remains unverified against the DNA. The germline gives CDR1 SGHTA, CDR2 FQGTGA. The CDR3 is 16 residues long, counting both termini. The CDR3 is CASSQGDLGYGYTFGS.

This clonotype was detected ten times or more. The J gene is TRBJ2-1, the V gene TRBV6-1, with 14 bases that match TRBD2. Losses at the gene ends were 6 bases for V and 3 bases for J; bases not matched to a gene: 4. From germline, CDR1 is MNHNS and CDR2 SASEGT. The CDR3 is made up of 16 amino acids. The CDR3 DNA follows: TGTGCCAGCAGAGGGACTAGCGGGAGTAACTACAATGAGCAGTTCTTC. This codes for CASRGTSGSNYNEQFF.

This clonotype has more than one count but fewer than ten. This likely comes from a read error, as the CDR3 has no conserved phenylalanine or tryptophan at its end. No DNA is shown, since the ends of the CDR3 on it are uncertain; the CDR3 is the one TCRdb lists. The chain uses TRBV7-6 and TRBJ1-1; TRBD1, the D gene given by the table, was not confirmed from the DNA. Germline loops: CDR1 SGHVS, CDR2 FNYEAQ. Ends included, the CDR3 has 17 residues. CDR3 in amino acids: CASSFYGTDRGTQYFGP.

At least ten counts were recorded for this clonotype. V gene TRBV6-1 combines with J gene TRBJ1-4; 9 bases are a match to TRBD1. V shed 5 bases and J 8 bases; nucleotides not matched to a gene: 6. This CDR3 is 14 amino acids long. Germline assignment: CDR1 MNHNS and CDR2 SASEGT. The CDR3 here is CASSLQGADEKLFF. DNA for the CDR3: TGTGCCAGCAGTTTACAGGGGGCGGACGAAAAACTGTTTTTT.

Notes on this clonotype: The conserved closing phenylalanine or tryptophan is absent in this CDR3, likely reflecting a read error. Because the CDR3's place on the DNA is in doubt, the DNA is left out and the CDR3 is given as listed by TCRdb. V gene TRBV27 combines with J gene TRBJ2-7; the table calls TRBD1, which could not be checked here. The CDR3 is 18 amino acids long, termini counted. Germline V gives CDR1 MNHEY, CDR2 SMNVEV (reference sequence). The CDR3 protein is CASSPLHQQGADGYTFGS.

This clonotype has ten or more counts. V is TRBV5-1 and J is TRBJ1-4; 7 bases are a match to TRBD1. V gave up 2 bases and J gave up 6 bases; unmatched junction bases: 4. Germline V CDR1 and CDR2: SGHRS, YFSETQ. The CDR3 extends over 14 amino acids. The CDR3 spells CASSFQGGHEKLFF. The CDR3 DNA reads as TGCGCCAGCAGCTTTCAGGGGGGACATGAAAAACTGTTTTTT.

This clonotype appeared many times. CDR3 protein: CASSLDGQGRTYEQYF. The CDR3 bases are TGTGCCAGCAGTCTGGACGGGCAGGGTCGAACCTACGAGCAGTACTTC. V usage is TRBV6-1 and J usage is TRBJ2-7; maybe TRBD1 (5 bases). CDR1 and CDR2 from the germline V gene are MNHNS and SASEGT. The germline V and J ends were trimmed by 5 bases and 2 bases, with 19 bases remaining between them. CDR3 size: 16 residues.

The rearrangement links TRBV5-1 to TRBJ2-1, with 8 bases aligning to TRBD1. The better agreement between TRBJ2-7 and the DNA end casts doubt on the J call. Germline-derived CDR1 and CDR2 are SGHRS and YFSETQ. There are 14 residues in the CDR3. CDR3 sequence: CASSFSGGGYEQYF. The CDR3 coding sequence is TGCGCCAGCAGCTTTTCAGGGGGCGGCTACGAGCAGTACTTC.

The V gene is TRBV7-8, the J gene TRBJ2-5; D perhaps matches TRBD1 (6 bases). The DNA end favors TRBJ2-1, so the J call may be wrong. From germline, CDR1 is SGHVS and CDR2 FQNEAQ. The CDR3 extends over 12 amino acids. For the CDR3, the DNA is TGTGCCAGCAGCTTTGCAGGGGATGAGCAGTTCTTC. Protein sequence: CASSFAGDEQFF.

In its sample, this clonotype is medium-sized. The chain links TRBV7-2 to TRBJ2-3, with 7 positions matching TRBD1. The ends lost 1 base at V and 9 bases at J; junction bases unmatched: 4. CDR1 SGHTA and CDR2 FQGNSA come from the germline V gene. The CDR3 spans 13 residues. This chain's CDR3 is CASSLDYRGTQYF. Written as DNA, the CDR3 is TGTGCCAGCAGCTTAGACTACAGGGGAACGCAGTATTTT. The full variable domain, with the rest looked up from reference TRBV7-2 and TRBJ2-3, is GAGVSQSPSNKVTEKGKDVELRCDPISGHTALYWYRQSLGQGLEFLIYFQGNSAPDKSGLPSDRFSAERTGGSVSTLTIQRTQQEDSAVYLCASSLDYRGTQYFGPGTRLTVL.

This clonotype was recorded only once. The rearrangement joins TRBV7-2 to TRBJ2-3, with a tentative D call TRBD2 (7 bases). V gave up 5 bases and J gave up 4 bases, with 19 bases separating them. Germline CDR1 SGHTA, CDR2 FQGNSA. This CDR3 spans 16 amino acids. DNA for the CDR3: TGTGCCAGCAGCCCCGGGGGCGGGAGAGCAGCAGATACGCAGTATTTT. This translates into CASSPGGGRAADTQYF.

This rearrangement joins TRBV4-3 to TRBJ1-5; D not resolved. Between the trimmed V and J ends, which lost 3 bases and 5 bases, there was a span of 14 bases. The V gene's germline CDR1 is LGHNA and CDR2 YSLEER. The CDR3 has 15 residues. CDR3 coding DNA: TGCGCCAGCAGCCAGACGTCTAGACCCGATCAGCCCCAGCATTTT. The encoded protein is CASSQTSRPDQPQHF.

This rearrangement joins TRBV6-1 to TRBJ2-1, with 12 bases aligning to TRBD1. The CDR3 has 15 amino acids. The trim removed 5 bases at V and 7 bases at J, leaving 6 bases unmatched. Germline V gene data show CDR1 as MNHNS and CDR2 as SASEGT. The CDR3 DNA sequence: TGTGCCAGCAGTCCCGGGACAGGGGGCACGAATGAGCAGTTCTTC. Its translation: CASSPGTGGTNEQFF.

This clonotype was seen repeatedly, ten times or more. The J gene is TRBJ2-7, the V gene TRBV12-3 or TRBV12-4, with a possible D match to TRBD2 (5 bases). The V gene lost 2 bases and the J gene lost 0 bases, with 8 bases spanning the gap. This CDR3 has 14 amino acids. The DNA for the CDR3 is TGTGCCAGCAGTTTAACCGGGGACTCCTACGAGCAGTACTTC. Protein sequence: CASSLTGDSYEQYF.

The chain links TRBV6-2 or TRBV6-3 to TRBJ2-2; 7 nucleotides align to TRBD1. V lost 2 bases and J lost 6; bases outside the gene matches: 3. This CDR3 is 14 amino acids long. CDR1 is MNHEY and CDR2 is SVGEGT in the germline V gene. The CDR3 DNA reads as TGTGCCAGCAGTTACACCACAGGGGCCGGGGAGCTGTTTTTT. This sequence encodes CASSYTTGAGELFF.

This clonotype came up a few times. This sequence joins TRBV7-6 and TRBJ2-7; tentatively, D is TRBD1 or TRBD2 (5 bases each). The end of the DNA fits TRBJ2-5 better, so the J call may be wrong. This CDR3 is built from 14 residues. CDR1 and CDR2 (germline): SGHVS, FNYEAQ. DNA of the CDR3: TGTGCCAGCAGCTTAGCTTTTGGGGGTGAGACCCAGTACTTC. This encodes CASSLAFGGETQYF.

This chain connects TRBV7-2 to TRBJ1-2; no firm D call. Looked up from germline, CDR1 is SGHTA and CDR2 is FQGNSA. The V and J ends lost 4 bases and 8 bases respectively, with 14 bases between them. This CDR3 is built from 13 residues. The CDR3 here is CASSSRQRLGYTF. Here the CDR3 DNA reads TGTGCCAGCAGCTCGCGTCAGCGGTTGGGCTACACCTTC.

This clonotype was found many times. Sequence at one end of the junction differs from germline and may be a read error. The rearrangement joins TRBV7-7 to TRBJ2-2, with a possible D match to TRBD1 (6 bases). In germline, CDR1 is SSHAT, CDR2 FNYEAQ (reference sequence). The CDR3 totals 15 residues. The CDR3 DNA reads as TGTGCTAGCAGCCCGCTCAGGGGCGACACCGGGGAGCTGTTTTTT. Translated, it gives CASSPLRGDTGELFF.

This clonotype was seen more than once but under ten times. The chain combines TRBV12-3 or TRBV12-4 with TRBJ2-1; TRBD1 matches at 9 bases. The CDR3 length is 15 residues. The junction had 4 bases not matched to a gene; V was cut back by 6 bases and J by 1 base. CDR3: CASRGQGNSYNEQFF. In DNA, the CDR3 is TGTGCCAGCAGAGGACAGGGGAATTCCTACAATGAGCAGTTCTTC.

Worth noting for this clonotype: Likely a read error: the CDR3 ends without its conserved phenylalanine or tryptophan. Because the CDR3's place on the DNA is in doubt, the DNA is left out and the CDR3 is given as listed by TCRdb. The chain has TRBV28 and TRBJ2-5; TRBD1, the D gene given by the table, was not confirmed from the DNA. The CDR3 adds up to 19 amino acids, both ends counted. Germline-derived CDR1 and CDR2 are MDHEN and SYDVKM. CDR3 protein: CASRGRTSQMALKGIKSPY.

The CDR3 loop reads CASSWGGPNNEQFF. CDR3 in DNA: TGTGCCAGCAGCTGGGGCGGACCAAACAATGAGCAGTTCTTC. J is TRBJ2-1 and V is TRBV7-3; tentatively, D is TRBD1 (5 bases). Trimming shortened V by 4 bases and J by 5 bases, and 12 bases separated the two germline ends. Germline CDR1 and CDR2: SGHTA and FQGTGA. The CDR3 spans 14 residues. The entire variable domain, with the rest obtained from reference TRBV7-3 and TRBJ2-1, is as follows: GAGVSQTPSNKVTEKGKYVELRCDPISGHTALYWYRQSLGQGPEFLIYFQGTGAADDSGLPNDRFFAVRPEGSVSTLKIQRTERGDSAVYLCASSWGGPNNEQFFGPGTRLTVL.

This clonotype has ten or more counts. This chain links TRBV5-1 with TRBJ2-5, with 8 positions matching TRBD1. Trimming took 0 bases from V and 5 from J; bases not matched to a gene: 6. This CDR3 spans 15 amino acids. In germline, CDR1 is SGHRS, CDR2 YFSETQ. CDR3 sequence reads: CASSLGTGLSETQYF. The CDR3 DNA follows: TGCGCCAGCAGCTTGGGGACAGGGCTCTCGGAGACCCAGTACTTC.

The rearrangement joins TRBV4-2 to TRBJ2-3; TRBD2 agrees at 13 bases. CDR1 is LGHNA, CDR2 YNFKEQ, per germline. J gave up 4 bases and V 3 bases, and 4 bases lay outside the gene matches. The length of the CDR3 is 16 residues. CDR3: CASSQRTSGSADTQYF. DNA for the CDR3: TGTGCCAGCAGCCAGAGGACTAGCGGGAGTGCAGATACGCAGTATTTT.

The chain couples TRBV7-3 to TRBJ2-7; 15 bases fit TRBD2. The end of the DNA is better explained by TRBJ2-1, so the J call may be wrong. Germline V gene lookup returns CDR1 SGHTA and CDR2 FQGTGA. The length of the CDR3 is 15 residues. CDR3: CASSLGLAGGNEQFF. The DNA of the CDR3 is TGTGCCAGCAGCCTGGGACTAGCGGGAGGCAATGAGCAGTTCTTC.

This clonotype was counted at least ten times. With a much larger clone just one base away, this may be a read error. This sequence joins TRBV7-9 and TRBJ2-7, with D uncertain. Germline CDR1 SEHNR, CDR2 FQNEAQ (reference sequence). V lost 7 bases to trimming and J lost 7 bases, with 29 bases between them. CDR3 length: 17 residues. CDR3 region: CASTSSGVGASYNEQYF. The CDR3 DNA reads as TGTGCCAGCACCTCCTCCGGAGTGGGCGCCTCCTACAATGAGCAGTACTTC.

In its sample, this clonotype was seen a few times. The chain is built from TRBV3-1 and TRBJ2-3; 7 bases map to TRBD1. V dropped 4 bases and J dropped 1; count of bases not matched to a gene: 5. This CDR3 contains 15 residues. The germline V gene encodes CDR1 LGHDT and CDR2 YNNKEL (reference sequence). For the CDR3, the DNA is TGTGCCAGCAGCCTAGACAGGGTCCGCACAGATACGCAGTATTTT. Its translation: CASSLDRVRTDTQYF.

The chain couples TRBV7-3 to TRBJ2-3; D is perhaps TRBD1 (5 bases). The V end was cut by 6 bases, the J end by 0 bases, with 13 bases between. Germline values: CDR1 SGHTA, CDR2 FQGTGA. This CDR3 is built from 15 residues. The CDR3 nucleotides read TGTGCCAGCAGTGTCAGGGCTTCTAGCACAGATACGCAGTATTTT. Translation: CASSVRASSTDTQYF. The variable domain in full, with the rest retrieved from reference TRBV7-3 and TRBJ2-3, is GAGVSQTPSNKVTEKGKYVELRCDPISGHTALYWYRQSLGQGPEFLIYFQGTGAADDSGLPNDRFFAVRPEGSVSTLKIQRTERGDSAVYLCASSVRASSTDTQYFGPGTRLTVL.

On this clonotype: A read error may produce the germline difference seen at one junction end. The chain is built from TRBV7-6 and TRBJ2-3; TRBD2 is a possible D gene (5 bases). Looked up from germline, CDR1 is SGHVS and CDR2 is FNYEAQ. This CDR3 is built from 13 residues. CDR3 nucleotides: TGTGCTAGCAGCTTCGGCGGGTCAGATACGCAGTATTTT. Amino acids: CASSFGGSDTQYF. The full variable domain, its missing parts supplied by reference TRBV7-6 and TRBJ2-3, is GAGVSQSPRYKVTKRGQDVALRCDPISGHVSLYWYRQALGQGPEFLTYFNYEAQQDKSGLPNDRFSAERPEGSISTLTIQRTEQRDSAMYRCASSFGGSDTQYFGPGTRLTVL.

This clonotype was picked up a small number of times. The V and J genes are TRBV5-5 and TRBJ2-1; 7 bases line up with TRBD2. CDR3 length: 15 residues. CDR1 SGHKS and CDR2 YYEKEE come from the germline V gene (reference sequence). V was clipped by 4 bases and J by 8 bases; unmatched bases: 12. This chain's CDR3 is CASSPIGRERDEQFF. The DNA for the CDR3 is TGTGCCAGCAGCCCCATTGGGCGGGAGAGGGATGAGCAGTTCTTC.